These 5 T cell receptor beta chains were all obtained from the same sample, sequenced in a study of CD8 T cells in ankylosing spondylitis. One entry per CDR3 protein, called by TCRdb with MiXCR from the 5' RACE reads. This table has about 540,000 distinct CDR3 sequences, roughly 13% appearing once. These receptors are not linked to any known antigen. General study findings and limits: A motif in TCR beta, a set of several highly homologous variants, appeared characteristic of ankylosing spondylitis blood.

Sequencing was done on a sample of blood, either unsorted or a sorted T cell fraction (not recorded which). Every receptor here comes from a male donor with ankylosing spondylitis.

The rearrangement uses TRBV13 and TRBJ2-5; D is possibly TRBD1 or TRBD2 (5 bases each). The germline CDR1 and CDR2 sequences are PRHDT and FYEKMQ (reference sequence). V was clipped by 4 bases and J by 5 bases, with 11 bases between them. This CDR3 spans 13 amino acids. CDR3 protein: CASSSRDGETQYF. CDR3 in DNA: TGTGCCAGCAGCTCCCGGGACGGGGAGACCCAGTACTTC.

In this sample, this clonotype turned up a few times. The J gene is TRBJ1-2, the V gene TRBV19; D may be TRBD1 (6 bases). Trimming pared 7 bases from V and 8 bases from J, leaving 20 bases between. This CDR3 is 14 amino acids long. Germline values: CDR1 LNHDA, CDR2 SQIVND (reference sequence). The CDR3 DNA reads TGTGCCAGTAACCTCCCGGGCACAGGGCCGGGCTACACCTTC. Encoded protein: CASNLPGTGPGYTF.

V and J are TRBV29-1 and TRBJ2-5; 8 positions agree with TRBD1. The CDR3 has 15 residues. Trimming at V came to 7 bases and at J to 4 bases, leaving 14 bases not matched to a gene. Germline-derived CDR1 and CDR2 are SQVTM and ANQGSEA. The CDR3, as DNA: TGCAGCGCGGGACAGGCCCCCGTATTGAGAGAGACCCAGTACTTC. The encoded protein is CSAGQAPVLRETQYF.

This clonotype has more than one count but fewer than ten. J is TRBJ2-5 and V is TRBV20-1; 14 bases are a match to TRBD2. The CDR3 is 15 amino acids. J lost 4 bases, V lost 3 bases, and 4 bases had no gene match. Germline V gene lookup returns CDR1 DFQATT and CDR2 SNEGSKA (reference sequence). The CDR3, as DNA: TGCAGTGCTAGGGGGGGACTAGCGGGAGTAGAGACCCAGTACTTC. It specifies CSARGGLAGVETQYF.

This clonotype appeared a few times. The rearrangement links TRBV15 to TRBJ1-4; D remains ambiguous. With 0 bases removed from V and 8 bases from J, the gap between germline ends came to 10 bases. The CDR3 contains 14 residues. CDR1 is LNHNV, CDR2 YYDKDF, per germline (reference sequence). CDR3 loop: CATSRDLSGEKLFF. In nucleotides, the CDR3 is TGTGCCACCAGCAGAGATCTCTCGGGGGAAAAACTGTTTTTT.